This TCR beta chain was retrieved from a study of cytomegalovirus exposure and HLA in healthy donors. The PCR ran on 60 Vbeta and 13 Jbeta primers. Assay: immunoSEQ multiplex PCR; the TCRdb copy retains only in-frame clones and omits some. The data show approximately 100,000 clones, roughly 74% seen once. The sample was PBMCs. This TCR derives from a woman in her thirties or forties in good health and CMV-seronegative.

The CDR3 region has the DNA TGCAGCGGACTAGCGGATAATGAGCAGTTCTTC. It yields the protein CSGLADNEQFF. V gene TRBV29-1 combines with J gene TRBJ2-1; 9 bases match TRBD2. With 7 bases clipped from V and 7 bases from J, the junction kept 2 bases outside the gene matches. There are 11 residues in the CDR3. CDR1 SQVTM and CDR2 ANQGSEA come from the germline V gene.